This paragraph reports one T cell receptor (beta chain). Trimming left V 5 bases short and J 9 bases short, with 22 bases between. Germline CDR1 reads MNHEY; CDR2 reads SVGAGI. The CDR3 is 15 amino acids. This sample stems from a study of blood T cell repertoires in COVID-19. Sequencing was performed with immunoSEQ multiplex PCR; in TCRdb, only in-frame clones are kept and a portion is missing. The table has tens of thousands of clones, 88% seen once. The chain is built from TRBV6-5 and TRBJ2-5; perhaps TRBD2 as D (5 bases). The sequenced sample was peripheral blood. The clonotype was recovered from a man aged 50-59 years with active COVID-19. The CDR3 DNA is TGTGCCAGCAGTAATACTAGGAAGAAATTCATGGCCCAGTACTTC. It is translated as CASSNTRKKFMAQYF.